These 29 T cell receptor beta chains came from one sample sequenced in a study of graft-versus-host responses after intestinal transplantation. What these receptors recognize is not known. The data were produced by immunoSEQ multiplex PCR, yet TCRdb's version contains in-frame clones alone and is incomplete. The sample comprises 85,000 to 90,000 clones, around 90% of which are singletons, and less than 0.45% rests with the top ten. The sequencing used unstimulated CD4+ T cells sorted from spleen or lymph node cells, collected before transplant. Receptors originate from a human donor who was the organ donor for an intestinal transplant.

This clone has only a few counts. The CDR3 protein is CASSGTANYGYTF. CDR3 nucleotides: TGTGCCAGCAGTGGGACAGCTAACTATGGCTACACCTTC. The chain carries TRBV6-4 and TRBJ1-2; D might be TRBD1 (6 bases). Germline V gene sequence: CDR1 MRHNA, CDR2 SNTAGT. V lost 4 bases to trimming and J lost 0 bases, with 6 bases between them. The CDR3 totals 13 residues.

The genes are TRBV5-1 and TRBJ2-5; D not certain. V was trimmed by 0 bases and J by 12 bases, leaving 12 bases between them. CDR3 length: 12 residues. Germline V lookup: CDR1 SGHRS, CDR2 YFSETQ. CDR3 amino acids: CASSLVGSSEYF. DNA for the CDR3: TGCGCCAGCAGCTTGGTGGGTAGCTCGGAGTACTTC.

V and J are TRBV6-1 and TRBJ1-1; unclear D gene. Germline values: CDR1 MNHNS, CDR2 SASEGT. V was shortened by 4 bases and J by 2 bases, with 11 bases between the two germline ends. The CDR3 consists of 14 residues. The chain's CDR3 is CASSGQIFNTEAFF. DNA of the CDR3: TGTGCCAGCAGTGGCCAGATCTTTAACACTGAAGCTTTCTTT.

The rearrangement joins TRBV9 to TRBJ1-2, with 9 bases that match TRBD1. The J segment lost 4 bases and the V segment lost 6 bases, leaving 7 bases of the junction unmatched. The CDR3 contains 14 residues. The V gene's germline CDR1 is SGDLS and CDR2 YYNGEE. CDR3 nucleotide sequence: TGTGCCAGCACCAAACAGGGGGCTGTCTATGGCTACACCTTC. As protein: CASTKQGAVYGYTF.

The rearrangement links TRBV19 to TRBJ2-6, with 12 nucleotides matching TRBD1. The germline gives CDR1 LNHDA, CDR2 SQIVND (reference sequence). The CDR3 loop spans 17 amino acids. The J segment lost 2 bases and the V segment lost 3 bases, leaving 2 bases of the junction unmatched. The CDR3 DNA is TGTGCCAGTAGTATTGGGACAGGGGGCGCTGGGGCCAACGTCCTGACTTTC. Its translation: CASSIGTGGAGANVLTF.

The J gene is TRBJ2-1, the V gene TRBV9; 12 nucleotides agree with TRBD2. Germline CDR1 SGDLS, CDR2 YYNGEE. V dropped 0 bases and J dropped 9; count of bases not matched to a gene: 10. CDR3 length: 17 amino acids. In DNA, the CDR3 is TGTGCCAGCAGCGTAGGTGGGCTAGCGGGGGGGTTCGGTGAGCAGTTCTTC. It yields the protein CASSVGGLAGGFGEQFF.

The chain is built from TRBV28 and TRBJ2-7, with TRBD2 matching 7 bases. The CDR3 contains 16 residues. V was pared by 3 bases and J by 1 base, with 9 bases of the junction left unmatched. Germline CDR1 MDHEN, CDR2 SYDVKM. Written as DNA, the CDR3 is TGTGCCAGCAGTTTTACCAGAGCTAGCGGATCCTACGAGCAGTACTTC. Translation gives CASSFTRASGSYEQYF.

The chain links TRBV11-2 to TRBJ2-1, with 8 positions matching TRBD1. The CDR3 is made up of 13 amino acids. In germline, CDR1 is SGHAT, CDR2 FQNNGV. V dropped 4 bases and J dropped 8; count of bases not matched to a gene: 4. Written as DNA, the CDR3 is TGTGCCAGCAGCTCGAACAGGGGGGATGAGCAGTTCTTC. Protein sequence: CASSSNRGDEQFF.

This rearrangement joins TRBV10-3 to TRBJ2-5, with D hard to call. V was shortened by 2 bases and J by 2 bases, with 12 bases between the two germline ends. This CDR3 region has 15 residues. Germline V gives CDR1 ENHRY, CDR2 SYGVKD. CDR3: CAISEPRPKQETQYF. The CDR3 coding sequence is TGTGCCATCAGTGAGCCCCGTCCTAAGCAAGAGACCCAGTACTTC.

A word on this clone: Other DNA sequences from this sample encode an identical CDR3 as well. The chain is built from TRBV6-1 and TRBJ2-5; 7 nucleotides agree with TRBD2. V lost 1 base to trimming and J lost 5 bases; unmatched junction nucleotides: 13. Germline loops: CDR1 MNHNS, CDR2 SASEGT. The CDR3 length is 17 residues. This CDR3 is CASSEVVGGRARETQYF. Written as DNA, the CDR3 is TGTGCCAGCAGTGAAGTTGTTGGGGGGAGGGCCAGGGAGACCCAGTACTTC.

The V call is TRBV7-2, the J call TRBJ1-4; TRBD1 aligns across 7 bases. The length of the CDR3 is 14 residues. Germline V gene sequence: CDR1 SGHTA, CDR2 FQGNSA. With 5 bases clipped from V and 8 bases from J, the junction kept 8 bases outside the gene matches. The CDR3 sequence is CASSQGVLGEKLFF. CDR3 in DNA: TGTGCCAGCAGCCAGGGGGTCCTGGGGGAAAAACTGTTTTTT.

The gene calls are TRBV5-1 and TRBJ1-1, with 9 bases lining up with TRBD1. Germline loops: CDR1 SGHRS, CDR2 YFSETQ. The CDR3 sequence is 14 residues long. V trimming: 3 bases; J trimming: 5 bases; junction bases outside the gene matches: 5. The CDR3 DNA sequence: TGCGCCAGCAGCTGGGGACAGGGTGGAACTGAAGCTTTCTTT. Amino acid sequence: CASSWGQGGTEAFF.

The V call is TRBV9, the J call TRBJ2-4; the match to TRBD1 covers 8 bases. This CDR3 has 18 residues. Germline assignment: CDR1 SGDLS and CDR2 YYNGEE. The V segment lost 3 bases and the J segment 0 bases; nucleotides outside the gene matches: 11. The CDR3 sequence is CASSERLTTGVAKNIQYF. In DNA, the CDR3 is TGTGCCAGCAGCGAACGACTTACGACAGGGGTAGCCAAAAACATTCAGTACTTC.

CDR3 DNA: TGCAGCGTTGAGGGCGGGGGGACATACAATGAGCAGTTCTTC. Translating it yields CSVEGGGTYNEQFF. The chain couples TRBV29-1 to TRBJ2-1; 8 bases fit TRBD2. V lost 3 bases to trimming and J lost 4 bases; unmatched junction nucleotides: 5. The CDR3 spans 14 residues. CDR1 and CDR2 (germline): SQVTM, ANQGSEA.

J is TRBJ2-3 and V is TRBV5-1; tentative D call: TRBD2 (6 bases). CDR1 SGHRS and CDR2 YFSETQ come from the germline V gene. The CDR3 totals 15 residues. V was pared by 0 bases and J by 2 bases, with 10 bases between. The CDR3, as DNA: TGCGCCAGCAGCTTGGGCACTAGCCTCACAGATACGCAGTATTTT. This encodes CASSLGTSLTDTQYF. Combining the CDR3 with reference TRBV5-1 and TRBJ2-3 gives the whole variable domain KAGVTQTPRYLIKTRGQQVTLSCSPISGHRSVSWYQQTPGQGLQFLFEYFSETQRNKGNFPGRFSGRQFSNSRSEMNVSTLELGDSALYLCASSLGTSLTDTQYFGPGTRLTVL.

This rearrangement joins TRBV28 to TRBJ1-3; 8 bases align to TRBD1. The CDR3 loop spans 15 amino acids. Trimming removed 10 bases from V and 4 bases from J; junction bases left unmatched: 12. The germline V gene encodes CDR1 MDHEN and CDR2 SYDVKM. CDR3 DNA sequence: TGTGCCACCTCCCCTTGGGACAGGCTCGGAAACACCATATATTTT. It encodes CATSPWDRLGNTIYF.

The rearrangement links TRBV7-8 to TRBJ2-1; 8 positions match TRBD2. The CDR3 is 15 residues long. Germline lookup yields CDR1 SGHVS and CDR2 FQNEAQ. J gave up 9 bases and V 2 bases, and 9 bases lay outside the gene matches. As DNA, the CDR3 is TGTGCCAGCAGCTTATTTAGCGGGACCGGCGGTGAGCAGTTCTTC. It translates to CASSLFSGTGGEQFF.

This chain uses TRBV5-6 with TRBJ1-3; 11 bases fit TRBD1. CDR3 length equals 16 residues. The V gene's germline CDR1 is SGHDT and CDR2 YYEEEE. V was pared by 4 bases and J by 3 bases, with 6 bases of the junction left unmatched. The DNA for the CDR3 is TGTGCCAGCAGCCTCGGACAGGGGGCTTTTGGAAACACCATATATTTT. Amino acid sequence: CASSLGQGAFGNTIYF.

Here the CDR3 reads CAWSVGTSDYNEQFF. In nucleotides, the CDR3 is TGTGCCTGGAGTGTAGGGACTAGCGACTACAATGAGCAGTTCTTC. The chain carries TRBV30 and TRBJ2-1, with 10 bases fitting TRBD2. The CDR3 is 15 residues long. The V segment lost 0 bases and the J segment 3 bases; nucleotides outside the gene matches: 2. CDR1 is GTSNPN and CDR2 is SVGIG in the germline V gene (reference sequence).

The chain combines TRBV5-6 with TRBJ2-1; tentative D call: TRBD1 (6 bases). Trimming left V 5 bases short and J 4 bases short, with 10 bases between. CDR3 length equals 13 residues. The germline V gene has CDR1 SGHDT and CDR2 YYEEEE. CDR3 nucleotides: TGTGCCAGCAGATCCGGACAGTACAATGAGCAGTTCTTC. This translates into CASRSGQYNEQFF. Filled out from reference TRBV5-6 and TRBJ2-1, the complete variable domain reads DAGVTQSPTHLIKTRGQQVTLRCSPKSGHDTVSWYQQALGQGPQFIFQYYEEEERQRGNFPDRFSGHQFPNYSSELNVNALLLGDSALYLCASRSGQYNEQFFGPGTRLTVL.

CDR3 sequence reads: CASGLRGTLNNEQFF. The CDR3 bases are TGTGCTAGTGGTTTGAGGGGTACGCTCAACAATGAGCAGTTCTTC. V usage is TRBV12-5 and J usage is TRBJ2-1, with a weak D call TRBD1 (5 bases). V lost 2 bases and J 5 bases, leaving 13 bases between the germline ends. The CDR3 covers 15 residues. Germline V CDR1 and CDR2: LGHNT, FRNRAP.

CDR3 DNA: TGCGCCAGCAGCCCTCAGGGGTTTCTAGAGCAGTTCTTC. Translated, it gives CASSPQGFLEQFF. This sequence joins TRBV5-1 and TRBJ2-1, with a weak D call TRBD1 (6 bases). Germline loops: CDR1 SGHRS, CDR2 YFSETQ. The length of the CDR3 is 13 residues. V lost 4 bases to trimming and J lost 10 bases, with 15 bases between them.

The J gene is TRBJ2-2, the V gene TRBV2; 7 bases match TRBD1. This CDR3 has 14 amino acids. Germline V gene sequence: CDR1 SNHLY, CDR2 FYNNEI. The V segment lost 7 bases and the J segment 5 bases; nucleotides outside the gene matches: 7. The CDR3 DNA reads as TGTGCCAGCAAACAGGGGACCCTAACCGGGGAGCTGTTTTTT. It translates to CASKQGTLTGELFF.

The CDR3 DNA reads TGCGCCAGCAGCACGACAGGGACGAATTCACCCCTCCACTTT. Protein sequence: CASSTTGTNSPLHF. This rearrangement joins TRBV5-1 to TRBJ1-6; 7 bases line up with TRBD1. With 4 bases clipped from V and 7 bases from J, the junction kept 5 bases outside the gene matches. This CDR3 comprises 14 residues. Per the germline V gene, CDR1 is SGHRS and CDR2 is YFSETQ.

The chain joins TRBV5-6 to TRBJ2-7; maybe TRBD2 (6 bases). Trimming stripped 1 base from V and 7 bases from J, with 18 bases between. CDR1 is SGHDT, CDR2 YYEEEE, per germline. The CDR3 totals 15 residues. The CDR3 DNA follows: TGTGCCAGCAGCTTGTCCAGGGCGGGGATGGGGGAGCAGTACTTC. It is translated as CASSLSRAGMGEQYF.

The chain joins TRBV4-1 to TRBJ2-5, with 7 bases fitting TRBD1. This CDR3 has 13 amino acids. Per germline, CDR1 MGHRA and CDR2 YSYEKL. The J segment lost 9 bases and the V segment lost 1 base, leaving 5 bases of the junction unmatched. CDR3 sequence reads: CASSQGEGAAQYF. In DNA form, the CDR3 reads TGCGCCAGCAGCCAAGGAGAGGGGGCGGCCCAGTACTTC.

The chain recombines TRBV5-1 with TRBJ2-7; D is possibly TRBD1 (5 bases). V was cut by 1 base and J by 0 bases, with 5 bases left in between. The CDR3 consists of 13 residues. Germline assignment: CDR1 SGHRS and CDR2 YFSETQ. The CDR3 DNA sequence: TGCGCCAGCAGCTTGCAGGGCTCCTACGAGCAGTACTTC. This sequence encodes CASSLQGSYEQYF.

CDR3 amino acids: CASTPLFGDEQYF. The CDR3, as DNA: TGTGCCAGCACCCCCCTATTCGGGGACGAGCAGTACTTC. The V and J genes are TRBV5-4 and TRBJ2-7, with D perhaps matching TRBD2 (5 bases). CDR1 SGHNT and CDR2 YYREEE come from the germline V gene (reference sequence). V gave up 6 bases and J gave up 5 bases, with 15 bases separating them. This CDR3 spans 13 amino acids.

The rearrangement links TRBV5-1 to TRBJ1-2; D gene unclear. CDR3 length: 15 amino acids. V lost 3 bases and J 4 bases, leaving 16 bases between the germline ends. Germline V lookup: CDR1 SGHRS, CDR2 YFSETQ. The CDR3 DNA reads as TGCGCCAGCAGCTCCTCTTCTACGGTGGTCTATGGCTACACCTTC. This gives the protein CASSSSSTVVYGYTF.